This paragraph covers one T cell receptor (beta chain) sequence. J was trimmed by 0 bases and V by 2 bases; bases with no gene match: 6. The V gene's germline CDR1 is SGHRS and CDR2 YFSETQ. The CDR3 totals 16 residues. With a J-beta primer mix and a sample-barcoded 5' primer, a second PCR ran 7 to 11 cycles. All cDNA molecules were each tagged by a template-switch adaptor with 12 random nucleotides. MiXCR, applied by TCRdb to the 5' RACE reads, yields one record per CDR3 protein. The table has roughly 800,000 distinct CDR3 sequences, just under 25% seen once. This sample was included in a study of blood T cells in healthy people across ages. Extraction yielded at least 5 micrograms of total RNA per sample. This sample also appeared in a second study, on T cells of mothers and their children. That report adds: Related mother and child pairs showed slightly greater overlap (not significant) than unrelated pairs did.

Sequencing used blood. The TCR comes from a boy younger than 18 in good health. The V call is TRBV5-1, the J call TRBJ2-3; 7 nucleotides align to TRBD2. CDR3: CASSFISTSSTDTQYF. The CDR3 DNA reads as TGCGCCAGCAGCTTCATTTCGACTAGCAGCACAGATACGCAGTATTTT.